The rows below give T cell receptor beta chains drawn from one sample of a study of CD8 T cells in Susac syndrome. Using its own MiXCR run on the immunoSEQ multiplex PCR reads, TCRdb lists one record per CDR3 protein. The sample carries some 120,000 distinct CDR3 sequences, 90% to 95% recorded once. The sequencing input was CD8+ T cells from PBMCs. The receptors come from a human donor with multiple sclerosis. CDR3s leave out the opening cysteine and the closing phenylalanine or tryptophan. A D gene is named only where the DNA matches it firmly.

TRBJ2-1,TRBV4-1,TRBD1,ASSQGGQGYNEQF
TRBJ1-1,TRBV19,NA,ASSIGRNTEAF
TRBJ1-1,TRBV15,NA,ASRDVGNTEAF
TRBJ2-7,TRBV18,NA,ASSPTTGSPYEQY
TRBJ2-2,TRBV7-9,NA,ASSPRTRELF
TRBJ2-7,TRBV12-3/TRBV12-4,NA,ASSLLGAPWGKD
TRBJ2-5,TRBV12-3/TRBV12-4,NA,ASSDSGTQETQY
TRBJ2-1,TRBV5-1,NA,ASSDEVSSYNEQF
TRBJ2-4,TRBV7-8,NA,ASSLSGTLAKNIQY
TRBJ2-7,TRBV28,TRBD1,ASSVRQGIGYEQY
TRBJ2-5,TRBV12-5,TRBD1,ASGLGRGPEETQY
TRBJ2-3,TRBV7-2,TRBD1,ASSPDRGRPLTDTQY
TRBJ2-7,TRBV27,NA,ASSLSSRGTYEQY
TRBJ1-2,TRBV2,NA,ASTPRGYGYT
TRBJ2-2,TRBV12-3/TRBV12-4,NA,ASSFAGNTGELF
TRBJ1-1,TRBV19,NA,ASSIDTGRNTEAF
TRBJ1-2,TRBV5-6,NA,ASSHRAGAPPYGYT
TRBJ2-7,TRBV4-1,TRBD2,ASSQVTSGASYEQY
TRBJ2-1,TRBV20-1,NA,SAGWNEQF
TRBJ1-5,TRBV18,NA,ASSPDGPNPPQH
TRBJ2-3,TRBV24-1,TRBD2,ATAGGSTDTQY
TRBJ1-2,TRBV6-1,NA,ASSEYRSNYGYT